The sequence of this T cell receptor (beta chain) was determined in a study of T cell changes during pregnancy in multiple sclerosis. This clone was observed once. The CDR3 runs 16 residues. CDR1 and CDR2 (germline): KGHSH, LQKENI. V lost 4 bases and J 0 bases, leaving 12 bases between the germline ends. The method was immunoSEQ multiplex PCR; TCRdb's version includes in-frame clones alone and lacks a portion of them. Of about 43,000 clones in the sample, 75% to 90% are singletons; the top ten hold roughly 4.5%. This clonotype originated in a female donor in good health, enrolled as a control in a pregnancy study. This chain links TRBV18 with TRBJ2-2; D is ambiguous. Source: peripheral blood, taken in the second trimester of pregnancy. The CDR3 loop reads CASSLRGSSNTGELFF. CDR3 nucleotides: TGTGCCAGCTCACTCCGAGGCTCCTCGAACACCGGGGAGCTGTTTTTT.